These T cell receptor beta chains were read from a single sample in a study of T cell responses to AZD1222 COVID-19 vaccine. Assay: immunoSEQ multiplex PCR; the TCRdb copy retains only in-frame clones and omits some. This table holds some 130,000 clones, roughly 80% found once. The specimen comprised peripheral blood, sampled on day 0 of AZD1222 vaccination. The receptors were sampled from an adult in good health. The CDR3 runs from the conserved cysteine through the conserved F or W. A D gene is named only where the DNA matches it firmly. Rows give clone size only sometimes, using once, few, many, or a class for an expanded clone.

>TRBJ1-6|TRBV28|few|.
CASGQGDYNSPLHF
TGTGCCAGCGGCCAAGGTGATTATAATTCACCCCTCCACTTT
>TRBJ1-1|TRBV19|.|TRBD1
CASSILDQGTDEAFF
TGTGCCAGTAGTATCCTGGATCAGGGGACAGATGAAGCTTTCTTT
>TRBJ1-4|TRBV3-1/TRBV3-2|.|.
CASSQRGRVTNEKLFF
TGTGCCAGCAGCCAGCGCGGCCGGGTGACGAATGAAAAACTGTTTTTT
>TRBJ1-5|TRBV6-6|once|TRBD1
CASSSGQGAQPQHF
TGTGCCAGCAGTTCAGGACAGGGGGCTCAGCCCCAGCATTTT
>TRBJ1-4|TRBV2|.|.
CASSQGVNVDEKLFF
TGTGCCAGCAGCCAAGGGGTAAACGTGGATGAAAAACTGTTTTTT
>TRBJ2-3|TRBV9|.|TRBD2
CASSVGGGALDTQYF
TGTGCCAGCAGCGTAGGCGGGGGGGCTCTGGATACGCAGTATTTT
>TRBJ1-1|TRBV18|.|TRBD1
CASSRDRGSSTEAFF
TGTGCCAGCTCACGGGACAGGGGATCATCCACTGAAGCTTTCTTT
>TRBJ2-1|TRBV5-4|.|TRBD1
CASPSGTGGVLQNEQFF
TGTGCCAGCCCCTCAGGGACAGGGGGGGTTCTACAAAATGAGCAGTTCTTC
>TRBJ1-2|TRBV29-1|medium-sized|TRBD1
CSVEDLRQGNLDGYTF
TGCAGCGTTGAAGATCTTAGACAGGGGAATTTGGATGGCTACACCTTC
>TRBJ1-3|TRBV18|.|TRBD1
CASSGQGTLGSGNTIYF
TGTGCCAGCTCGGGACAGGGGACCTTGGGTTCTGGAAACACCATATATTTT
>TRBJ1-6|TRBV19|once|.
CASSMIENSPLHF
TGTGCCAGTAGTATGATAGAAAATTCACCCCTCCACTTT
>TRBJ2-3|TRBV28|.|TRBD2
CASSFYRTSGGDTQYF
TGTGCCAGCAGTTTTTACCGGACTAGCGGGGGAGATACGCAGTATTTT
>TRBJ1-4|TRBV10-2|.|.
CASSDVGKLFF
TGCGCCAGCAGTGACGTCGGAAAACTGTTTTTT
>TRBJ1-6|TRBV30|few|.
CAWRAVQGTNSPLHF
TGTGCCTGGCGTGCCGTTCAGGGTACCAATTCACCCCTCCACTTT
>TRBJ1-1|TRBV28|once|TRBD1
CASRGQSNTEAFF
TGTGCCAGCAGGGGACAGTCGAACACTGAAGCTTTCTTT
>TRBJ1-5|TRBV2|.|.
CASTYRGEGQPQHF
TGTGCCAGCACTTACCGGGGGGAGGGACAGCCCCAGCATTTT
>TRBJ1-1|TRBV28|.|.
CASSSSRPTLNTEAFF
TGTGCCAGCAGTTCCTCTCGCCCTACTTTGAACACTGAAGCTTTCTTT
>TRBJ1-1|TRBV5-1|.|.
CASSRDGVLMNTEAFF
TGCGCCAGCAGCAGGGATGGGGTACTTATGAACACTGAAGCTTTCTTT
>TRBJ1-2|TRBV12-3/TRBV12-4|.|.
CASSLLDSHNF
TGTGCCAGCAGCTTGTTGGACAGTCACAATTTC
>TRBJ2-5|TRBV4-1|.|.
CASSQARPETQYF
TGCGCCAGCAGCCAAGCTCGGCCCGAGACCCAGTACTTC
>TRBJ1-2|TRBV5-6|.|.
CASSWTEARVGYGYTF
TGTGCCAGCAGCTGGACCGAGGCGAGGGTAGGGTATGGCTACACCTTC
>TRBJ1-5|TRBV4-1|.|TRBD1
CASSQHGTGENQPQHF
TGCGCCAGCAGCCAACACGGGACAGGGGAGAATCAGCCCCAGCATTTT
>TRBJ1-1|TRBV6-2/TRBV6-3|.|.
CASSLKLNTEAFF
TGTGCCAGCAGTTTAAAGTTGAACACTGAAGCTTTCTTT
>TRBJ2-7|TRBV5-1|.|.
CASSPDGNYEQYF
TGCGCCAGCAGTCCGGACGGAAACTACGAGCAGTACTTC
>TRBJ2-5|TRBV9|.|TRBD2
CASSGGLAGGGEETQYF
TGTGCCAGCAGCGGCGGACTAGCGGGGGGAGGGGAAGAGACCCAGTACTTC
>TRBJ1-1|TRBV2|.|TRBD1
CASSQDRADTEAFF
TGTGCCAGCAGTCAGGACAGGGCTGACACTGAAGCTTTCTTT
>TRBJ1-3|TRBV30|.|.
CAWSRTDAGNTIYF
TGTGCCTGGAGTAGGACCGACGCTGGAAACACCATATATTTT
>TRBJ1-3|TRBV9|.|.
CASSVDPRPTRAPSSGNTIYF
TGTGCCAGCAGCGTAGACCCGAGGCCTACGAGAGCCCCGAGCTCTGGAAACACCATATATTTT
>TRBJ1-2|TRBV5-1|.|.
CASSLQGRENGYTF
TGCGCCAGCAGCCTACAGGGCCGTGAAAATGGCTACACCTTC
>TRBJ2-7|TRBV6-5|once|.
CAGADYLSYEQYF
TGTGCCGGAGCGGACTACCTATCCTACGAGCAGTACTTC
>TRBJ2-2|TRBV14|.|TRBD1
CASSLQGGFSGELFF
TGTGCCAGCAGCCTACAGGGGGGATTTTCCGGGGAGCTGTTTTTT
>TRBJ1-1|TRBV9|.|.
CASSVATGGDEAFF
TGTGCCAGCAGCGTAGCTACGGGAGGCGATGAAGCTTTCTTT
>TRBJ2-2|TRBV3-1/TRBV3-2|.|.
CASSDIRGELFF
TGTGCCAGCAGCGACATCAGAGGGGAGCTGTTTTTT
>TRBJ1-6|TRBV28|once|.
CASTPSKGTNSPLHF
TGTGCCAGCACCCCCAGTAAAGGCACTAATTCACCCCTCCACTTT
>TRBJ2-7|TRBV19|.|.
CASSIDRTVFYEQYF
TGTGCCAGTAGTATAGACAGGACAGTCTTCTACGAGCAGTACTTC
>TRBJ1-4|TRBV30|.|TRBD1
CAWRQGAGEKLFF
TGTGCCTGGAGACAGGGGGCCGGTGAAAAACTGTTTTTT
>TRBJ1-2|TRBV4-1|.|.
CASSQARPQISNYGYTF
TGCGCCAGCAGCCAGGCTAGGCCCCAGATCTCTAACTATGGCTACACCTTC
>TRBJ1-3|TRBV7-9|.|.
CASSPRTGDTIYF
TGTGCCAGCAGCCCTCGGACGGGGGACACCATATATTTT
>TRBJ2-5|TRBV6-2/TRBV6-3|few|.
CASSQTRETQYF
TGTGCCAGCAGTCAGACTCGAGAGACCCAGTACTTC
>TRBJ2-3|TRBV29-1|.|TRBD1
CSAELGLQGETDTQYF
TGCAGCGCCGAACTCGGCCTTCAGGGGGAAACAGATACGCAGTATTTT
>TRBJ1-5|TRBV11-2|.|.
CASSLGVGATDQPQHF
TGTGCCAGCAGCTTAGGAGTGGGGGCCACTGATCAGCCCCAGCATTTT
>TRBJ2-1|TRBV11-3|.|TRBD2
CASSLESGGRLSSYNEQFF
TGTGCCAGCAGCTTAGAGAGCGGGGGCCGACTGAGCTCCTACAATGAGCAGTTCTTC
>TRBJ1-5|TRBV15|.|.
CATSRDGAARGPQHF
TGTGCCACCAGCAGAGATGGGGCAGCGCGTGGCCCCCAGCATTTT
>TRBJ1-1|TRBV7-8|.|TRBD1
CASSSQGANKFF
TGTGCCAGCAGTTCCCAGGGGGCGAATAAGTTCTTT
>TRBJ1-2|TRBV28|few|.
CASSPFRDTQGGYTF
TGTGCCAGCAGTCCTTTCCGGGACACCCAGGGCGGCTACACCTTC
>TRBJ2-7|TRBV27|.|.
CASSFGEKSYEQYF
TGTGCCAGCAGTTTTGGGGAAAAAAGCTACGAGCAGTACTTC
>TRBJ1-1|TRBV28|.|TRBD1
CASSFGGQGLNTEAFF
TGTGCCAGCAGTTTCGGGGGACAGGGGTTGAACACTGAAGCTTTCTTT
>TRBJ2-2|TRBV24-1|.|.
CATSDFGTPNTGELFF
TGTGCCACCAGTGATTTCGGGACACCGAACACCGGGGAGCTGTTTTTT
>TRBJ2-1|TRBV25-1|once|.
CASSEEARLIYNEQFF
TGTGCCAGCAGTGAAGAGGCCAGACTCATCTACAATGAGCAGTTCTTC
>TRBJ1-5|TRBV28|.|TRBD1
CASRWDRGVKSGNQPQHF
TGTGCCAGCAGATGGGACAGGGGAGTAAAGAGTGGCAATCAGCCCCAGCATTTT
>TRBJ2-6|TRBV7-2|.|TRBD1
CASSPIGTVGANVLTF
TGTGCCAGCAGCCCTATTGGGACAGTTGGGGCCAACGTCCTGACTTTC
>TRBJ1-2|TRBV13|.|.
CASSSPGTPLGYGYTF
TGTGCCAGCAGCTCCCCCGGGACACCCCTGGGTTATGGCTACACCTTC
>TRBJ1-2|TRBV5-1|.|.
CASSLDPGANYGYTF
TGCGCCAGCAGCTTGGATCCGGGAGCTAACTATGGCTACACCTTC
>TRBJ1-4|TRBV25-1|.|.
CASSIRQATNEKLFF
TGTGCCAGCAGCATAAGACAAGCAACTAATGAAAAACTGTTTTTT
>TRBJ1-2|TRBV6-6|.|.
CASQTTGRDGYTF
TGTGCCAGCCAAACGACGGGCAGGGATGGCTACACCTTC